Included here is one TCR beta chain sequence, with context. Its specific antigen is unknown. Base-call qualities are not available, and no considerably larger clone is one nucleotide away. The CDR3 regions of human TCRbeta chains were analyzed by immunosequencing. Regarding the original processing steps: Repertoire TCRs were matched against a reference library of SARS-CoV-2-specific TCRs generated with the MIRA antigen-specificity platform. Breadth was defined as the fraction of unique TCRs that were SARS-CoV-2-associated, and depth was defined as the fraction of total T cells that were SARS-CoV-2-associated. Using the MIRA data, each spike-specific TCR was assigned both to the spike region to which the TCR was reactive and to a CD4 or CD8 class. Log10-transformed breadth and depth values were compared by one-way ANOVA with Sidak's multiple comparisons tests. Entries here come from immuneACCESS through TCRdb and include only in-frame sequences with V and J called. Some clones fail to appear in such tables; in the studies checked, an unresolved V gene covers under half of the shortfall, and the cause of the remainder is unknown. Clone size and the V and J calls come from that table; the DNA yielded D and trimming. This sample is represented by 150,000 to 200,000 clones; approximately 93% of them were singletons. The biggest ten clones account for 3% to 5% of the sample.

The entry originates in a study of T cell responses to AZD1222 COVID-19 vaccine (dated by TCRdb to the early 2020s). Some background on the complete study: Because spike-specific TCR depth and breadth did not differ between the two schedules, AZD1222 recipients who got a second dose at roughly 4 weeks were pooled with those who got a second dose at roughly 12 weeks. TCR sequencing was performed for fewer than 250 trial participants, of whom some 200 were given two doses of AZD1222 and around 25 were given two doses of MenACWY control vaccine. Trial participants were enrolled by age into 18-55, 56-69 and 70-plus year subgroups, with around 140, 26 and 57 TCR-sequenced participants respectively. The research as a whole found: Epitopes outside the regions mutated in the B.1.351 and B.1.1.7 variants were reportedly recognized by nearly half of the unique spike-specific TCRs. The 56-69-year group was small, and its depth increase did not reach significance, likely because of low power. Participants were mostly white British, with more females than males. The authors suggested clonal diversity may have been underestimated. Because no day 14 peak-response samples were available, repertoires were characterized only after the peak T cell response. Conclusions about previously exposed vaccinees were limited because only a handful of AZD1222 recipients were SARS-CoV-2 seropositive at baseline. The vaccine-associated CD4 TCRs covered the entire spike protein, and the dominant responses fell in regions 160-218 and 743-854. Spike-specific TCR breadth and depth rose significantly after two AZD1222 doses compared with day 0 and with MenACWY recipients.

Sample time point, as interpreted from the label and publication: baseline before first vaccination. The vaccinee samples were drawn from two UK trials, COV001 and COV002, one of which was a single-blind randomized controlled phase 2/3 trial testing AZD1222 (ChAdOx1 nCoV-19) in healthy adults. For TCRbeta chain sequencing, PBMC samples were collected from trial participants at day 0 and at day 28 after the second dose. V is pruned by 3 bases and J by 3 bases, leaving 6 bases of the junction without a gene match. Including cysteine and phenylalanine, the CDR3 has 14 amino acids. Kept here is only the CDR3 DNA, which spans 42 bases and is read in frame from base 1. For CDR1 and CDR2, the germline V gene lists SGDLS and YYNGEE.

Sequenced material: peripheral blood, taken on day 0 of AZD1222 vaccination. The sequence is built from TRBV9 and TRBJ2-7; TRBD1 fits 7 bases in the junction. The origin of this receptor is an adult in good health. The CDR3 sequence is CASSGGGMGYEQYF. Here is the DNA: TGTGCCAGCAGCGGAGGGGGCATGGGCTACGAGCAGTACTTC.